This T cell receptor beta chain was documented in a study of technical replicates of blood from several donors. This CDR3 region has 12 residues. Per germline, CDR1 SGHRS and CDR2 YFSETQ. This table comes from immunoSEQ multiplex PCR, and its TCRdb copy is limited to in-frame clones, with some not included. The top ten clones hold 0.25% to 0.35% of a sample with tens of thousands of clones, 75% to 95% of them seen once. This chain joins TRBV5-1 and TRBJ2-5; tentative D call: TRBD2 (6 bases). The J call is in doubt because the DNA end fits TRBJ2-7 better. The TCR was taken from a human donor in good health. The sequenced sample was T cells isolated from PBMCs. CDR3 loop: CASSREPYEQYF. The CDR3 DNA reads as TGCGCCAGCAGCCGGGAGCCCTACGAGCAGTACTTC.